This TCR beta chain was recorded in a study of T cell repertoires in cytomegalovirus infection. Study summary: Both CMV infection and a matching HLA type were indicated by public TCR beta signatures.

Findings and caveats of the study: HLA-C-restricted CMV-specific TCR beta clonotypes prevailed in the ex vivo response. Frequencies of public TCR beta families were cumulated, and this identified carriers of CMV plus the relevant HLA.

TCRdb re-analysed the reads in MiXCR, keeping a single row per CDR3 protein. Found here are over 300,000 distinct CDR3 sequences, roughly a sixth of them singletons; the top ten hold about 12%. The CDR3 is 12 residues long. The ends lost 3 bases at V and 6 bases at J; junction bases unmatched: 2. Germline assignment: CDR1 MGHRA and CDR2 YSYEKL. On this clonotype itself: Its antigen is not identified.

Specimen: PBMCs. The TCR was taken from a human donor in good health (CMV status not recorded). Some clones in this sample may be carry-over from other donors' samples. The chain employs TRBV4-1 and TRBJ2-7; 7 nucleotides agree with TRBD1. The CDR3 spells CASSHDRVEQYF. CDR3 in DNA: TGCGCCAGCAGCCATGACAGGGTCGAGCAGTACTTC.